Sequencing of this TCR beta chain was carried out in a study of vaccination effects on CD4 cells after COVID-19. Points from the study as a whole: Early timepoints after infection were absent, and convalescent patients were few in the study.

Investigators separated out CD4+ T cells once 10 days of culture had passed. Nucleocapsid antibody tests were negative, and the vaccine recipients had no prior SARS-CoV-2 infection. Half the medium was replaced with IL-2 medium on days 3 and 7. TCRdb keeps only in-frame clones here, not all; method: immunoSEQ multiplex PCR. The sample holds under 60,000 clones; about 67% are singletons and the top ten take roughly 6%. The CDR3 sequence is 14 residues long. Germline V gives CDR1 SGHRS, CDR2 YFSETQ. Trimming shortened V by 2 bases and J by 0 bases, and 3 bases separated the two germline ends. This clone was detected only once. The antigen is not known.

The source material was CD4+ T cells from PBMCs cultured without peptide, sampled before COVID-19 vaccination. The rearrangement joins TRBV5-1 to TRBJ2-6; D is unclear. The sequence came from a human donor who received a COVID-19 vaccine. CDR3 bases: TGCGCCAGCAGCTTTAGCTCTGGGGCCAACGTCCTGACTTTC. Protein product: CASSFSSGANVLTF.